Following are 28 T cell receptor beta chains from one sample sequenced in a study of tumor and adjacent non-tumor tissue in lung cancer. A modified ARM-PCR protocol with three rounds of nested PCR amplified TCRbeta. TCRdb re-called the multiplex PCR reads with MiXCR, one entry per CDR3 protein. Here the sample spans almost 75,000 distinct CDR3 sequences, less than 75% being singletons. The template was RNA from unsorted bulk tissue. More than 3 cm separated this lung sample from the edge of the tumor. The sequenced sample consisted of distant non-tumor lung tissue. The receptor source for this set is a woman in her fifties or sixties with non-small cell lung cancer.

A word on this clonotype: The junction shows a germline mismatch at one end, possibly a read error. The genes are TRBV23-1 and TRBJ2-7; the D gene is possibly TRBD1 (5 bases). TRBV23-1 is reported as an ORF; its role is uncertain. The CDR3 extends over 17 amino acids. CDR3 loop: CASSQSSRGQIKGRAVF. Written as DNA, the CDR3 is TGCGCCAGCAGTCAATCCTCTAGAGGACAAATAAAGGGGCGAGCAGTCTTC.

In the case of this clonotype: Just one base apart from a much larger clone, this may be a read error. The rearrangement uses TRBV11-3 and TRBJ2-1; 12 bases are a match to TRBD2. This CDR3 contains 13 residues. Germline V gives CDR1 SGHNT, CDR2 YENEEA. The CDR3 loop reads CVSSLGTSGQQFF. The DNA of the CDR3 is TGTGTCAGCAGCTTGGGGACTAGCGGGCAGCAGTTCTTC.

The CDR3 spells CASSRRIRVSNQPQHF. The DNA of the CDR3 is TGTGCCAGTAGTCGACGTATCAGGGTTAGCAATCAGCCCCAGCATTTT. V is TRBV28 and J is TRBJ1-5; a weak D match, TRBD1 (5 bases). The CDR3 is made up of 16 amino acids. V shed 9 bases and J shed 0 bases, with 18 bases lying between them. CDR1 is MDHEN and CDR2 is SYDVKM in the germline V gene. Based on the CDR3 plus reference TRBV28 and TRBJ1-5, the full variable domain is DVKVTQSSRYLVKRTGEKVFLECVQDMDHENMFWYRQDPGLGLRLIYFSYDVKMKEKGDIPEGYSVSREKKERFSLILESASTNQTSMYLCASSRRIRVSNQPQHFGDGTRLSIL.

Ten or more counts support this clonotype. This sequence joins TRBV11-2 and TRBJ1-2, with TRBD1 matching over 11 bases. The CDR3 is made up of 13 amino acids. The germline CDR1 and CDR2 sequences are SGHAT and FQNNGV. The junction had 9 bases not matched to a gene; V was cut back by 5 bases and J by 13 bases. Here the CDR3 reads CASSTRTGGASTF. The CDR3 DNA reads TGTGCCAGCAGCACGAGGACAGGGGGCGCCTCCACCTTC.

On this clonotype itself: Germline is not matched at one junction end, which may reflect a read error. The chain joins TRBV11-1 to TRBJ2-1; 11 bases map to TRBD2. Per germline, CDR1 SGHAT and CDR2 FQDESV (reference sequence). This CDR3 region has 14 residues. Written as DNA, the CDR3 is TGTGTCAGCTCACTAGCGGGAGTAGGGAATGAGCAGTTCTTC. This gives the protein CVSSLAGVGNEQFF.

Regarding this clonotype: This sequence may be a read error, since a much larger clone differs from it by one base. Given the absence of the conserved phenylalanine or tryptophan at the CDR3 end, a read error is likely. This chain joins TRBV29-1 and TRBJ2-3; 16 bases match TRBD2. This CDR3 contains 16 residues. Germline CDR1 is SQVTM and CDR2 is ANQGSEA. V gave up 3 bases and J gave up 2 bases; unmatched junction bases: 2. This CDR3 is CSVDGTSGRDTDTQYS. Here the CDR3 DNA reads TGCAGCGTTGACGGGACTAGCGGGAGGGACACAGATACGCAGTATTCT.

With respect to this clonotype: The junction and the germline gene differ at one end; a read error may be behind it. This chain connects TRBV5-4 to TRBJ2-6; D is tentatively TRBD1 or TRBD2 (5 bases each). The CDR3 is 15 amino acids. Germline CDR1 and CDR2: SGHNT and YYREEE (reference sequence). The chain's CDR3 is CARSLSGRGANVLTF. CDR3 DNA: TGTGCCCGCAGCTTGTCGGGGCGTGGGGCCAACGTCCTGACTTTC.

With respect to this clonotype: At one end, the junction sequence differs from germline, possibly due to a read error. The chain joins TRBV4-3 to TRBJ2-7; TRBD2 aligns across 7 bases. This CDR3 has 15 amino acids. Germline V lookup: CDR1 LGHNA, CDR2 YSLEER. The CDR3 DNA follows: TGCGCCAGCAGCCCGTATGGTCGGGGGGTGGGAGAGCAGTACTTT. Protein product: CASSPYGRGVGEQYF.

The CDR3 nucleotides are TGCGCCAGCAGTGAGCGGTCTAGCGGGAGTGTGGAGCAGTTCTTC. Protein: CASSERSSGSVEQFF. The chain combines TRBV10-1 with TRBJ2-1; 10 nucleotides line up with TRBD2. The trim removed 2 bases at V and 10 bases at J, leaving 8 bases unmatched. The CDR3 is 15 residues long. The V gene's germline CDR1 is WNHNN and CDR2 SYGVQD (reference sequence).

The chain recombines TRBV2 with TRBJ2-7; D gene ambiguous. Germline CDR1 and CDR2: SNHLY and FYNNEI. V gave up 4 bases and J gave up 6 bases, with 7 bases separating them. The CDR3 sequence is 11 residues long. The CDR3, as DNA: TGTGCCAGCAGTGTTAGCTCCGAGCAGTACTTC. It specifies CASSVSSEQYF.

Regarding this clonotype: A read error is likely, as this CDR3 ends without the conserved phenylalanine or tryptophan. J is TRBJ2-3 and V is TRBV7-9; D is possibly TRBD2 (8 bases). This CDR3 contains 19 residues. V was shortened by 5 bases and J by 5 bases, with 29 bases between the two germline ends. The germline V gene encodes CDR1 SEHNR and CDR2 FQNEAQ (reference sequence). The CDR3 here is CASSPPPGQRESRGDTQYL. As DNA, the CDR3 is TGTGCCAGCAGCCCACCCCCGGGACAGCGGGAGTCACGAGGAGATACGCAGTATTTA.

The chain links TRBV11-2 to TRBJ2-7, with D perhaps TRBD1 (5 bases). Between the trimmed V and J ends, which lost 2 bases and 9 bases, there was a span of 23 bases. The CDR3 sequence is 16 residues long. The germline CDR1 and CDR2 sequences are SGHAT and FQNNGV. Here the CDR3 DNA reads TGTGCCAGCAGCTTAAATATCGCTCAGGGAACCTACATGCAGTACTTC. Amino acid sequence: CASSLNIAQGTYMQYF.

The V call is TRBV20-1, the J call TRBJ1-1, with 8 bases lining up with TRBD1. CDR3 length equals 14 residues. From germline, CDR1 is DFQATT and CDR2 SNEGSKA (reference sequence). V lost 6 bases to trimming and J lost 11 bases; unmatched junction nucleotides: 17. CDR3 protein: CSASSGTGCRTAFF. The CDR3 DNA sequence: TGCAGTGCCTCGTCCGGGACAGGTTGTAGGACTGCTTTCTTT.

A note on this clonotype: The junction differs from germline at one of its ends, possibly a read error. The gene calls are TRBV10-3 and TRBJ2-1; 10 bases agree with TRBD2. The CDR3 is 16 residues long. The V gene's germline CDR1 is ENHRY and CDR2 SYGVKD. The CDR3 loop reads CAISSSSGSRNNEQFF. For the CDR3, the DNA is TGTGCCATCAGTAGCTCTAGCGGGAGTCGCAACAACGAGCAGTTCTTC.

V is TRBV6-5 and J is TRBJ2-1, with D tentatively TRBD2 (5 bases). V lost 4 bases to trimming and J lost 0 bases, with 13 bases between them. Germline CDR1 is MNHEY and CDR2 is SVGAGI. This CDR3 is 16 amino acids long. In nucleotides, the CDR3 is TGTGCCAGCAGTTCAAGCTGGAGCGGCTCCTACAATGAGCAGTTCTTC. Protein product: CASSSSWSGSYNEQFF.

Ten or more counts support this clonotype. For the CDR3, the DNA is TGCAGTGCTAGAGATTATCGGACAGGTGGGGCTGTCCTCTATGGCTACACCTTC. Encoded protein: CSARDYRTGGAVLYGYTF. The V and J genes are TRBV20-1 and TRBJ1-2; the match to TRBD1 covers 7 bases. With 0 bases clipped from V and 4 bases from J, the junction kept 17 bases outside the gene matches. Germline V lookup: CDR1 DFQATT, CDR2 SNEGSKA (reference sequence). The CDR3 has 18 residues.

As to this clonotype: A read error is possible here, since a much larger clone lies one base away. The rearrangement uses TRBV20-1 and TRBJ1-1; no clear D. The V end was cut by 7 bases, the J end by 6 bases, with 12 bases between. This CDR3 has 11 residues. CDR1 and CDR2 from the germline V gene are DFQATT and SNEGSKA (reference sequence). This CDR3 is CSDKDFAEAFF. The DNA for the CDR3 is TGCAGTGATAAAGACTTCGCTGAAGCTTTCTTT.

This clonotype was picked up a small number of times. Relative to the germline gene, one junction end is altered; a read error may explain this. The chain recombines TRBV6-2 or TRBV6-3 with TRBJ1-2, with 9 positions matching TRBD1. CDR1 MNHEY and CDR2 SVGEGT come from the germline V gene. There are 14 residues in the CDR3. The CDR3, as DNA: TGTGCCAGCAGTCACGGACAGGGGCAGGATGGCTACACCTTT. Translating gives CASSHGQGQDGYTF.

Comments on this clonotype: Since no conserved phenylalanine or tryptophan closes the CDR3, a read error is the likely cause. This chain connects TRBV11-1 to TRBJ2-1; the D is unclear. V lost 2 bases and J 11 bases, leaving 13 bases between the germline ends. The V gene's germline CDR1 is SGHAT and CDR2 FQDESV (reference sequence). The CDR3 runs 13 residues. The CDR3 is CASSLPPLVKQFY. The CDR3 region has the DNA TGTGCCAGCAGCTTACCTCCGCTGGTTAAGCAGTTCTAC.

The rearrangement uses TRBV15 and TRBJ2-4; D call uncertain. V lost 1 base and J 8 bases, leaving 12 bases between the germline ends. Germline V lookup: CDR1 LNHNV, CDR2 YYDKDF (reference sequence). This CDR3 contains 14 residues. In DNA, the CDR3 is TGTGCCACCAGCAGAGCCACTAAGATCGACATTCAGTACTTC. Encoded protein: CATSRATKIDIQYF.

To note about this clonotype: Just one base apart from a much larger clone, this may be a read error. The J gene is TRBJ2-1, the V gene TRBV4-1, with 7 nucleotides matching TRBD1. The CDR3 has 17 residues. The germline CDR1 and CDR2 sequences are MGHRA and YSYEKL. The CDR3 nucleotides read TGCGCCAGCAGCCAAGAGTCCGGACAGGTACCCTACAATGTGCAGTTCTTC. It encodes CASSQESGQVPYNVQFF.

The gene calls are TRBV20-1 and TRBJ1-1; D may be TRBD1 (5 bases). This CDR3 spans 16 amino acids. CDR1 DFQATT and CDR2 SNEGSKA come from the germline V gene (reference sequence). Trimming took 1 base from V and 1 from J, leaving 16 bases between them. Here the CDR3 DNA reads TGCAGTGCTAGAGTTCCCGTGATAGGGACGAACACTGAAGCTTTCTTT. Its translation: CSARVPVIGTNTEAFF.

Points on this clonotype: Sequence at one end of the junction differs from germline and may be a read error. The rearrangement joins TRBV10-3 to TRBJ1-2, with 10 bases that match TRBD1. The CDR3 is 13 residues long. Germline loops: CDR1 ENHRY, CDR2 SYGVKD. The CDR3 here is CVITLGQGYGYIF. CDR3 coding DNA: TGTGTCATCACCCTGGGACAGGGGTATGGCTACATCTTC.

About this clonotype: A single base separates this from a much larger clone, so it may be a read error. CDR3 bases: TGTTCCAGCAGTTTCACGGGGGGGGGGCCCCAGCATTTT. Protein sequence: CSSSFTGGGPQHF. J is TRBJ1-5 and V is TRBV12-3 or TRBV12-4, with a tentative D call TRBD1 (5 bases). This CDR3 has 13 amino acids.

On this clonotype: Just one base apart from a much larger clone, this may be a read error. V gene TRBV12-3 or TRBV12-4 combines with J gene TRBJ1-5; maybe TRBD1 (5 bases). Deletions cut 6 bases from V and 7 bases from J, with 10 bases between. The CDR3 has 12 residues. Written as DNA, the CDR3 is TGTGCCAGCAGAATCCAGGGCCAGCCCCAGCATTTT. Residues: CASRIQGQPQHF.

A remark on this clonotype: A read error may explain this, as a much larger clone is one base away. This chain links TRBV4-2 with TRBJ2-1; 13 nucleotides line up with TRBD2. CDR1 and CDR2 from the germline V gene are LGHNA and YNFKEQ. CDR3 length: 15 amino acids. CDR3 nucleotide sequence: TGTACCAGCAGCGATGATGGGACTAGCGGGGATGAGCAGTTCTTC. As protein: CTSSDDGTSGDEQFF.

This clonotype has a single count. Given a much more abundant clone one base away, this may be a read error. The rearrangement links TRBV28 to TRBJ2-7; D gene uncertain. Looked up from germline, CDR1 is MDHEN and CDR2 is SYDVKM. Trimming pared 6 bases from V and 1 base from J, leaving 25 bases between. The CDR3 extends over 18 amino acids. CDR3: CASRDLIVARTSSYEQYF. The CDR3 bases are TGTGCCAGCAGGGACCTCATTGTCGCGAGAACAAGTTCCTACGAGCAGTACTTC. Full variable domain (rest looked up from reference TRBV28 and TRBJ2-7): DVKVTQSSRYLVKRTGEKVFLECVQDMDHENMFWYRQDPGLGLRLIYFSYDVKMKEKGDIPEGYSVSREKKERFSLILESASTNQTSMYLCASRDLIVARTSSYEQYFGPGTRLTVT.

This clonotype was counted ten times or more. J is TRBJ2-7 and V is TRBV6-2 or TRBV6-3; a possible D gene is TRBD2 (6 bases). Trimming pared 2 bases from V and 0 bases from J, leaving 11 bases between. Germline assignment: CDR1 MNHEY and CDR2 SVGEGT. The length of the CDR3 is 15 residues. Here the CDR3 DNA reads TGTGCCAGCAGTTACCCGGGAGATAACTCCTACGAGCAGTACTTC. This codes for CASSYPGDNSYEQYF.